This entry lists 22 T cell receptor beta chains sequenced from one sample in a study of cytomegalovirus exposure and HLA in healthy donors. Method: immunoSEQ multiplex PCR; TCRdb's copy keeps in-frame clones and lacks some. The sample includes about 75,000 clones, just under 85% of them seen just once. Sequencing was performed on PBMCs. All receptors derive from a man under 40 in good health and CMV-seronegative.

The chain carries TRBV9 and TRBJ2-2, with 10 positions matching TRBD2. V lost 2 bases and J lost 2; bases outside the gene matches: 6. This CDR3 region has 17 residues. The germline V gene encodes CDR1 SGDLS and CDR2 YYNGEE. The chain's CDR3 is CASSVPLAGGNTGELFF. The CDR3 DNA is TGTGCCAGCAGCGTCCCTTTAGCGGGGGGTAACACCGGGGAGCTGTTTTTT.

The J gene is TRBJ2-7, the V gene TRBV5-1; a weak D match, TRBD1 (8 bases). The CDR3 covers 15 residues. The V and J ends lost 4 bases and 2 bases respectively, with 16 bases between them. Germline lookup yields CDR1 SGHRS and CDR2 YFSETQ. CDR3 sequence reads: CASSPGQGGTYEQYF. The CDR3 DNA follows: TGCGCCAGCAGCCCAGGACAGGGAGGGACCTACGAGCAGTACTTC. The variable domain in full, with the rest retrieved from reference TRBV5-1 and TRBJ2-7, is KAGVTQTPRYLIKTRGQQVTLSCSPISGHRSVSWYQQTPGQGLQFLFEYFSETQRNKGNFPGRFSGRQFSNSRSEMNVSTLELGDSALYLCASSPGQGGTYEQYFGPGTRLTVT.

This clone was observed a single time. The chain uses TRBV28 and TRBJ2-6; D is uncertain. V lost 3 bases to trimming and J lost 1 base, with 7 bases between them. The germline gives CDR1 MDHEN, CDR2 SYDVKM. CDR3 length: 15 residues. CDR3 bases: TGTGCCAGCAGTTTCCAGGCGTCTGGGGCCAACGTCCTGACTTTC. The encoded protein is CASSFQASGANVLTF. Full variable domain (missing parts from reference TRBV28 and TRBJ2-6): DVKVTQSSRYLVKRTGEKVFLECVQDMDHENMFWYRQDPGLGLRLIYFSYDVKMKEKGDIPEGYSVSREKKERFSLILESASTNQTSMYLCASSFQASGANVLTFGAGSRLTVL.

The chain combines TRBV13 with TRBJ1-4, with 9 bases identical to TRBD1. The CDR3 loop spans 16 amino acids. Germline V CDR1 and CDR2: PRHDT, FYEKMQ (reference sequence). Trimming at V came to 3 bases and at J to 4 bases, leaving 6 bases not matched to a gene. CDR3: CASSFDRGKGNEKLFF. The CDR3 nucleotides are TGTGCCAGCAGCTTCGACAGGGGGAAGGGTAATGAAAAACTGTTTTTT.

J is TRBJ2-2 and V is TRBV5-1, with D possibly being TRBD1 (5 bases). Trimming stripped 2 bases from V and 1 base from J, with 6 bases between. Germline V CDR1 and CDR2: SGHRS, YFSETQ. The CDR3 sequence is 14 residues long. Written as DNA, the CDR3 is TGCGCCAGCAGCTTAGACAGGAACACCGGGGAGCTGTTTTTT. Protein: CASSLDRNTGELFF.

CDR3 sequence (DNA): TGTGCCAGTAGCAGGGACAGGGGTGACGAGCAGTACGTC. Translating it yields CASSRDRGDEQYV. J is TRBJ2-7 and V is TRBV19; 10 bases agree with TRBD1. J was trimmed by 5 bases and V by 6 bases; bases with no gene match: 4. Germline V lookup: CDR1 LNHDA, CDR2 SQIVND (reference sequence). This CDR3 contains 13 residues.

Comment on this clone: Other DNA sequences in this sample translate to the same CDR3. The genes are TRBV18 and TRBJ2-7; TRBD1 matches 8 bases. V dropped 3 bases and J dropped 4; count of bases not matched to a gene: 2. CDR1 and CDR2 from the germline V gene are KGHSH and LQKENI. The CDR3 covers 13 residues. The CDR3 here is CASSPGTGYEQYV. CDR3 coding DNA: TGTGCCAGCTCACCCGGGACAGGATACGAGCAGTACGTC.

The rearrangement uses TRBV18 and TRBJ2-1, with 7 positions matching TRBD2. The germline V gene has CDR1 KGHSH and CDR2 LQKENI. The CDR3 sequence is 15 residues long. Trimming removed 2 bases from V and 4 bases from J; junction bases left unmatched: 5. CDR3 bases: TGTGCCAGCTCACCAACTAGCGCAGAATACAATGAGCAGTTCTTC. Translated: CASSPTSAEYNEQFF.

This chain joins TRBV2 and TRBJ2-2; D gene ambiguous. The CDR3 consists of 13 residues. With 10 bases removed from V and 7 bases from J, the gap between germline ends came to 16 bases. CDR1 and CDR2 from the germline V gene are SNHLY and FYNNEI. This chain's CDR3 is CATQTYPGGELFF. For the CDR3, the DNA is TGTGCCACCCAGACCTACCCGGGCGGGGAGCTGTTTTTT. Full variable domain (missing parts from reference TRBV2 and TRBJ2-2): EPEVTQTPSHQVTQMGQEVILRCVPISNHLYFYWYRQILGQKVEFLVSFYNNEISEKSEIFDDQFSVERPDGSNFTLKIRSTKLEDSAMYFCATQTYPGGELFFGEGSRLTVL.

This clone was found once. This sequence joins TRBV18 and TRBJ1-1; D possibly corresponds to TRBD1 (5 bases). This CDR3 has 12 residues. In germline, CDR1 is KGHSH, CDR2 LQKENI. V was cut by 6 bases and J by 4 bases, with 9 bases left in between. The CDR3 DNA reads TGTGCCAGCTCCCCCCAGGGCACTGAAGCTTTCTTT. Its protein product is CASSPQGTEAFF.

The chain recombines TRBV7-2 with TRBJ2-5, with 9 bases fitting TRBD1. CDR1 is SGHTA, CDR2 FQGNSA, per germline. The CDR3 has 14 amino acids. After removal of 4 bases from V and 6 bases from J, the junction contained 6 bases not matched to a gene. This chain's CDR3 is CASSSRDRDQTQYF. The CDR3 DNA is TGTGCCAGCAGCTCCCGGGACAGGGATCAGACCCAGTACTTC. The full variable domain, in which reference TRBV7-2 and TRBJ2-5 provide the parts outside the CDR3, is GAGVSQSPSNKVTEKGKDVELRCDPISGHTALYWYRQSLGQGLEFLIYFQGNSAPDKSGLPSDRFSAERTGGSVSTLTIQRTQQEDSAVYLCASSSRDRDQTQYFGPGTRLLVL.

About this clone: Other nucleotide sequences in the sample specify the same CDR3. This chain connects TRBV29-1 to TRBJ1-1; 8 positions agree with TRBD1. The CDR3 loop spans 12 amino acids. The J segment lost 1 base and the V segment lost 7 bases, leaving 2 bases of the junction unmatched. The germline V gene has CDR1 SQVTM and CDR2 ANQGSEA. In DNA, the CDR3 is TGCAGCGCCGGGACAGGGAACACTGAAGCTTTCTTT. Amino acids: CSAGTGNTEAFF.

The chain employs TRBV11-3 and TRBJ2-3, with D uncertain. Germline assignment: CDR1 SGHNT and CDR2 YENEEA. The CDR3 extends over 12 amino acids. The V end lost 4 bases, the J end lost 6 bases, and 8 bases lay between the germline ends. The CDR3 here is CASSSSGDTQYF. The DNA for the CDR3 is TGTGCCAGCAGCTCCTCGGGTGATACGCAGTATTTT.

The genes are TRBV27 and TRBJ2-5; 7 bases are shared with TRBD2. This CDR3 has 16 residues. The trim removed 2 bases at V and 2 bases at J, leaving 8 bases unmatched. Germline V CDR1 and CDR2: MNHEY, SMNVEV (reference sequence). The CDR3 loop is CASSLNTGGIQETQYF. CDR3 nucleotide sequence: TGTGCCAGCAGTTTAAATACGGGGGGAATTCAAGAGACCCAGTACTTC.

The chain's CDR3 is CASRDSSSYSYTF. CDR3 nucleotides: TGTGCCAGCAGGGACAGTTCGTCTTATAGCTACACCTTC. The J gene is TRBJ1-2, the V gene TRBV28, with D possibly matching TRBD1 (6 bases). The CDR3 loop spans 13 amino acids. V lost 6 bases and J lost 9, with 17 bases in between. Looked up from germline, CDR1 is MDHEN and CDR2 is SYDVKM.

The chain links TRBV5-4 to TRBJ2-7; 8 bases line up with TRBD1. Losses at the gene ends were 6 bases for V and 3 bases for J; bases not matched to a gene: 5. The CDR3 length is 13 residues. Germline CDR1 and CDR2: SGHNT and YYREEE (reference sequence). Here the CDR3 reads CASMGDRNYEQYF. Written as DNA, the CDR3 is TGTGCCAGCATGGGGGACAGGAACTACGAGCAGTACTTC.

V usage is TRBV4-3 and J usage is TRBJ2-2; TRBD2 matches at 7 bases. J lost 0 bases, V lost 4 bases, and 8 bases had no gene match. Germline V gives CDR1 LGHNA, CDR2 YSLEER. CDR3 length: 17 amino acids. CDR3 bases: TGCGCCAGCAGCCTCCCCCCCGGGGGGACGAACACCGGGGAGCTGTTTTTT. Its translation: CASSLPPGGTNTGELFF.

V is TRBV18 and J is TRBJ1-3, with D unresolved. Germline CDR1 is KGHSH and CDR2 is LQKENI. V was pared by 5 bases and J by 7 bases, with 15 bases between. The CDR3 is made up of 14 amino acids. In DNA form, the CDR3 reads TGTGCCAGCTCAAGCGCGGGCCGCGGGAACACCATATATTTT. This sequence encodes CASSSAGRGNTIYF. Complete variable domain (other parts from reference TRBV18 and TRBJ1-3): NAGVMQNPRHLVRRRGQEARLRCSPMKGHSHVYWYRQLPEEGLKFMVYLQKENIIDESGMPKERFSAEFPKEGPSILRIQQVVRGDSAAYFCASSSAGRGNTIYFGEGSWLTVV.

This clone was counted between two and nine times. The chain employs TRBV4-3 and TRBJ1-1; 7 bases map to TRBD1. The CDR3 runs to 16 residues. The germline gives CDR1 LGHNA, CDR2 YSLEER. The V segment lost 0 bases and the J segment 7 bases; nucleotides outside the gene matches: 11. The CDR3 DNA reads TGCGCCAGCAGCCAAGATCCGCACCAGGGGGGAGATGAAGCTTTCTTT. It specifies CASSQDPHQGGDEAFF.

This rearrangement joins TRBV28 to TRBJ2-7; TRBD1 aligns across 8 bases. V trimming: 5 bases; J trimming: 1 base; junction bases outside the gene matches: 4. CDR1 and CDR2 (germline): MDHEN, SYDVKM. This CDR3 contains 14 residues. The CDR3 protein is CASSMTGESYEQYF. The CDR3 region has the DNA TGTGCCAGCAGTATGACAGGGGAGTCCTACGAGCAGTACTTC.

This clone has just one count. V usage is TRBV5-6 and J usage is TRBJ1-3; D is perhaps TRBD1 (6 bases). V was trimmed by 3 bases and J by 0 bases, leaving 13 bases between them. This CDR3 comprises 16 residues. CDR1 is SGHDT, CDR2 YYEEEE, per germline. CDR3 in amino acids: CASSSYRARSGNTIYF. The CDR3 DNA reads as TGTGCCAGCAGCTCATACAGGGCCCGCTCTGGAAACACCATATATTTT.

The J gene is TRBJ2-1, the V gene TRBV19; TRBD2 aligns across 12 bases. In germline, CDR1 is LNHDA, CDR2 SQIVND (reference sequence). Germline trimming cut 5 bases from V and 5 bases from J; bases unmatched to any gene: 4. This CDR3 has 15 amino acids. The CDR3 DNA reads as TGTGCCAGTAGTCCGGGACTAGCGGGCGACAATGAGCAGTTCTTC. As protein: CASSPGLAGDNEQFF.